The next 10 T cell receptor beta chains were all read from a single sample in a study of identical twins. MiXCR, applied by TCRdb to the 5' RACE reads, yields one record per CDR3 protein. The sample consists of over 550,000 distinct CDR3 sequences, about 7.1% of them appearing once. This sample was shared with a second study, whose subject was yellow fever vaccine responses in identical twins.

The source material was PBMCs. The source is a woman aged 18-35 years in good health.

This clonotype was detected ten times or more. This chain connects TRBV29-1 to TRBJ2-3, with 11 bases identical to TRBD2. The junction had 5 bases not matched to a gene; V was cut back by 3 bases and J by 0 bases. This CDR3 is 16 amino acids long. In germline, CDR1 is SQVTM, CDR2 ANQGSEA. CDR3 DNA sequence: TGCAGCGTTGAGGGGACTAGCGGAATTAGCACAGATACGCAGTATTTT. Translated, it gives CSVEGTSGISTDTQYF.

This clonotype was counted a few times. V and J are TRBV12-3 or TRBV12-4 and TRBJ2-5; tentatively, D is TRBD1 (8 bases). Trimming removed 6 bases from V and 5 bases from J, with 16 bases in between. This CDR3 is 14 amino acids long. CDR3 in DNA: TGTGCCAGCAGACAGGGGGGGGTTAGGGAGACCCAGTACTTC. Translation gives CASRQGGVRETQYF.

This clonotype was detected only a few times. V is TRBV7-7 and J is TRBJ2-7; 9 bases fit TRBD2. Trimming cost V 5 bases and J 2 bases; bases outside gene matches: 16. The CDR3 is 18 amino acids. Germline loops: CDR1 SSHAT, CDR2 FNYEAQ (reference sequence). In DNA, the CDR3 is TGTGCCAGCAGCCCAAGGACCCGGACTAGCGCCGGACCCTACGAGCAGTACGTC. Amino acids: CASSPRTRTSAGPYEQYV.

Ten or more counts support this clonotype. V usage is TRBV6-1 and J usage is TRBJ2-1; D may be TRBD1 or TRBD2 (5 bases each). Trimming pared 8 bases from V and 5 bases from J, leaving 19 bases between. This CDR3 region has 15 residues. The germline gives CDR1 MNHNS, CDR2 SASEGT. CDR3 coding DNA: TGTGCCAGCGTCCCCGGGACCCGAGAAGACAATGAGCAGTTCTTC. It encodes CASVPGTREDNEQFF.

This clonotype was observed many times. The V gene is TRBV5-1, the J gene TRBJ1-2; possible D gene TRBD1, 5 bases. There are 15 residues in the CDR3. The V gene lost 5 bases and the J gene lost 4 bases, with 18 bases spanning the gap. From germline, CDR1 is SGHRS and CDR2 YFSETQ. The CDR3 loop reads CASSYGHPSPYGYTF. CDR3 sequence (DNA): TGCGCCAGCAGTTATGGACACCCCTCCCCCTATGGCTACACCTTC.

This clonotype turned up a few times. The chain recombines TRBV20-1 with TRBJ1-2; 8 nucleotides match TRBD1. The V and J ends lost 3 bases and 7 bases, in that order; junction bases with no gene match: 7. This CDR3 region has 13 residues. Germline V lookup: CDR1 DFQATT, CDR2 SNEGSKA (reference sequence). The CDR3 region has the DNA TGCAGTGCTAGGGACGACAGGGGCCGTGGCTACACCTTC. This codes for CSARDDRGRGYTF.

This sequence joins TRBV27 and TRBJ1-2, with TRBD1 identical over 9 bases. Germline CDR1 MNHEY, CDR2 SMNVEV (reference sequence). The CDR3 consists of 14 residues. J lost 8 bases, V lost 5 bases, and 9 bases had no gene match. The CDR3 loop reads CASSTWTGERGYTF. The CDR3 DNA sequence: TGTGCCAGCAGTACGTGGACAGGGGAGAGGGGCTACACCTTC.

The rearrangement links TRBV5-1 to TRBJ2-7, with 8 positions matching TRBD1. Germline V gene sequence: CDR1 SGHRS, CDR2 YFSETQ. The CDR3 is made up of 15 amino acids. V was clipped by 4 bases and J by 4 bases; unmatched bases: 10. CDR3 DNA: TGCGCCAGCAGCAAAACAGGGGGACCGCCTTACGAGCAGTACTTC. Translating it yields CASSKTGGPPYEQYF.

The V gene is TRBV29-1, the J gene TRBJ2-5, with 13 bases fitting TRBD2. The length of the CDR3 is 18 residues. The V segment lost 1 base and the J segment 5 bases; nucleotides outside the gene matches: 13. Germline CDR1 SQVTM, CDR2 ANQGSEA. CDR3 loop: CSVEGKLAGGPGLETQYF. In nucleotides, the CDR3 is TGCAGCGTTGAAGGGAAACTAGCGGGGGGGCCAGGGTTGGAGACCCAGTACTTC. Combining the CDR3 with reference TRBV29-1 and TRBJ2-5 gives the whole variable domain SAVISQKPSRDICQRGTSLTIQCQVDSQVTMMFWYRQQPGQSLTLIATANQGSEATYESGFVIDKFPISRPNLTFSTLTVSNMSPEDSSIYLCSVEGKLAGGPGLETQYFGPGTRLLVL.

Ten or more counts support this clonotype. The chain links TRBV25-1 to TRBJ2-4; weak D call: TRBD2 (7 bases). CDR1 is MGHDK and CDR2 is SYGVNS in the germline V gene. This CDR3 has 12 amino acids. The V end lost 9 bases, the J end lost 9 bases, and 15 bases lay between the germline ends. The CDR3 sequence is CASRGGSGIQYF. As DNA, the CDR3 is TGTGCCAGTAGGGGGGGGTCTGGCATTCAGTACTTC.